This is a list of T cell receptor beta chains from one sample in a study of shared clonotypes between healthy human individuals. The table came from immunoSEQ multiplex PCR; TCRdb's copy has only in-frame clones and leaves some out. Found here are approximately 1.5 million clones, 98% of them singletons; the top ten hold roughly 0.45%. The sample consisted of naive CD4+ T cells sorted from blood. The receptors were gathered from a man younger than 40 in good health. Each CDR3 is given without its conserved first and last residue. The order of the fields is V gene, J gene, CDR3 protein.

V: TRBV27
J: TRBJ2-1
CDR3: ASSPVLLAGPYNEQF

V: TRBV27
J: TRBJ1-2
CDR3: ASSHTDRDSYGYT

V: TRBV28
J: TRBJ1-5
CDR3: ASSLAQEFNQPQH

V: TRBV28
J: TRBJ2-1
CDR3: ASSSGVYNEQF

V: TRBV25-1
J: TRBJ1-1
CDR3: ASRGPPFTALNTEAF

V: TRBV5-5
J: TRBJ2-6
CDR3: ASRPLARVSGANVLT

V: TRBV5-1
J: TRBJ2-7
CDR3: ASSSDPGPTNEQY

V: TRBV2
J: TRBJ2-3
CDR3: ASNEAGITDTQY

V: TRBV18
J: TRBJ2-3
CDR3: ASSPFMRDSTWNTQY

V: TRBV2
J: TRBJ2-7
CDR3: ASSESGTVYEQY

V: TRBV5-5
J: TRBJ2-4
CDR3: ASSPGWLADGIQY

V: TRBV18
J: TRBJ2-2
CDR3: ASSPQLAGPLSGELF